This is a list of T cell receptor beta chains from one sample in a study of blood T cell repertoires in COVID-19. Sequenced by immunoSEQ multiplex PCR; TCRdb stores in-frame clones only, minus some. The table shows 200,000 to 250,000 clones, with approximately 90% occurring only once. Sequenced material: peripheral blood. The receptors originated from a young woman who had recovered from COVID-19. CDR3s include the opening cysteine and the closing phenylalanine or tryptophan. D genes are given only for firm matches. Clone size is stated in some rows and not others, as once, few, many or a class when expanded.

CDR3 protein: CASSQGQVQSDEKLFF
CDR3 DNA: TGCGCCAGCAGCCAAGGGCAGGTGCAATCCGATGAAAAACTGTTTTTT
D gene: NA
clone size: NA
J gene: TRBJ1-4
V gene: TRBV4-1

CDR3 protein: CASSGPGTGGANTGELFF
CDR3 DNA: TGTGCCAGCAGCGGCCCCGGGACAGGGGGCGCGAACACCGGGGAGCTGTTTTTT
D gene: TRBD1
clone size: few
J gene: TRBJ2-2
V gene: TRBV9

CDR3 protein: CASSSGLAGGPVGELFF
CDR3 DNA: TGTGCCAGCAGCTCGGGACTAGCGGGAGGGCCGGTCGGGGAGCTGTTTTTT
D gene: TRBD2
clone size: NA
J gene: TRBJ2-2
V gene: TRBV5-4

CDR3 protein: CASSEIGGYNSPLHF
CDR3 DNA: TGTGCCAGCAGTGAAATCGGGGGATATAATTCACCCCTCCACTTT
D gene: NA
clone size: NA
J gene: TRBJ1-6
V gene: TRBV6-1

CDR3 protein: CASSIWQGATEAFF
CDR3 DNA: TGTGCCAGTAGTATCTGGCAGGGCGCCACTGAAGCTTTCTTT
D gene: NA
clone size: NA
J gene: TRBJ1-1
V gene: TRBV19

CDR3 protein: CASSYSGFDRGTEAFF
CDR3 DNA: TGTGCCAGCAGTTACTCGGGGTTCGACAGGGGCACTGAAGCTTTCTTT
D gene: TRBD1
clone size: NA
J gene: TRBJ1-1
V gene: TRBV6-2/TRBV6-3

CDR3 protein: CASSLFGTAGSEQYF
CDR3 DNA: TGTGCCAGCAGTTTGTTCGGGACCGCGGGGAGCGAGCAGTACTTC
D gene: NA
clone size: NA
J gene: TRBJ2-7
V gene: TRBV27

CDR3 protein: CASSHLQGLMNTEAFF
CDR3 DNA: TGCGCCAGCAGCCATCTACAGGGCCTAATGAACACTGAAGCTTTCTTT
D gene: NA
clone size: NA
J gene: TRBJ1-1
V gene: TRBV4-1

CDR3 protein: CASSLSDTGELFF
CDR3 DNA: TGTGCCAGCAGCTTATCAGACACCGGGGAGCTGTTTTTT
D gene: NA
clone size: few
J gene: TRBJ2-2
V gene: TRBV7-6

CDR3 protein: CATSRSKGREGNEQFF
CDR3 DNA: TGTGCCACCAGCAGATCCAAGGGGCGGGAGGGAAATGAGCAGTTCTTC
D gene: TRBD2
clone size: NA
J gene: TRBJ2-1
V gene: TRBV15

CDR3 protein: CASSQGGRGQETQYF
CDR3 DNA: TGTGCCAGCAGCCAAGGGGGCAGGGGCCAAGAGACCCAGTACTTC
D gene: NA
clone size: NA
J gene: TRBJ2-5
V gene: TRBV3-1/TRBV3-2

CDR3 protein: CASSPGTGNYGYTF
CDR3 DNA: TGTGCCAGCAGTCCGGGGACAGGGAACTATGGCTACACCTTC
D gene: TRBD1
clone size: NA
J gene: TRBJ1-2
V gene: TRBV2

CDR3 protein: CASSTLNYGYTF
CDR3 DNA: TGTGCCAGCAGCACTCTTAACTATGGCTACACCTTC
D gene: NA
clone size: NA
J gene: TRBJ1-2
V gene: TRBV2

CDR3 protein: CASTQGGGWGRFATNEKLFF
CDR3 DNA: TGTGCCAGCACTCAAGGAGGTGGATGGGGGCGTTTCGCAACTAATGAAAAACTGTTTTTT
D gene: NA
clone size: NA
J gene: TRBJ1-4
V gene: TRBV3-1/TRBV3-2

CDR3 protein: CASSRGQDQPQHF
CDR3 DNA: TGTGCCAGCAGCCGGGGACAGGACCAGCCCCAGCATTTT
D gene: TRBD1
clone size: NA
J gene: TRBJ1-5
V gene: TRBV6-4

CDR3 protein: CASSQRGRGYTF
CDR3 DNA: TGTGCCAGCAGCCAGAGGGGGCGCGGCTACACCTTC
D gene: TRBD1
clone size: NA
J gene: TRBJ1-2
V gene: TRBV13

CDR3 protein: CASETGTDTQYF
CDR3 DNA: TGTGCCAGCGAGACAGGCACAGATACGCAGTATTTT
D gene: NA
clone size: NA
J gene: TRBJ2-3
V gene: TRBV5-4

CDR3 protein: CASSYSGVAYNEQFF
CDR3 DNA: TGTGCCAGCAGCTATAGCGGGGTGGCCTACAATGAGCAGTTCTTC
D gene: TRBD2
clone size: NA
J gene: TRBJ2-1
V gene: TRBV9

CDR3 protein: CASSLRGIGYGYTF
CDR3 DNA: TGTGCCAGCAGCTTGAGAGGGATCGGCTATGGCTACACCTTC
D gene: NA
clone size: NA
J gene: TRBJ1-2
V gene: TRBV11-1

CDR3 protein: CASSRIDRASRELFF
CDR3 DNA: TGTGCCAGTAGTAGAATTGACAGGGCCTCCCGGGAGCTGTTTTTT
D gene: TRBD1
clone size: once
J gene: TRBJ2-2
V gene: TRBV19

CDR3 protein: CASSYSTVSNVLTF
CDR3 DNA: TGTGCCAGCAGTTACTCGACAGTCTCGAACGTCCTGACTTTC
D gene: NA
clone size: NA
J gene: TRBJ2-6
V gene: TRBV6-5

CDR3 protein: CASSLVALSEKLFF
CDR3 DNA: TGTGCCAGCAGCTTAGTAGCACTAAGTGAAAAACTGTTTTTT
D gene: NA
clone size: NA
J gene: TRBJ1-4
V gene: TRBV7-9

CDR3 protein: CASSPPGRVEQYF
CDR3 DNA: TGTGCCAGCAGCCCCCCTGGTCGAGTCGAGCAGTACTTC
D gene: NA
clone size: NA
J gene: TRBJ2-7
V gene: TRBV2

CDR3 protein: CSVESSGKYQETQYF
CDR3 DNA: TGCAGCGTTGAAAGTTCCGGGAAGTACCAAGAGACCCAGTACTTC
D gene: NA
clone size: NA
J gene: TRBJ2-5
V gene: TRBV29-1

CDR3 protein: CASRPRWEPLYNEQFF
CDR3 DNA: TGCGCCAGCAGGCCACGATGGGAGCCCCTTTACAATGAGCAGTTCTTC
D gene: NA
clone size: NA
J gene: TRBJ2-1
V gene: TRBV5-1

CDR3 protein: CASSLDRGELFF
CDR3 DNA: TGTGCCAGCAGCTTGGACAGGGGGGAGCTGTTTTTT
D gene: TRBD1
clone size: NA
J gene: TRBJ2-2
V gene: TRBV7-2

CDR3 protein: CAWSPIPGQGVPYEQYF
CDR3 DNA: TGTGCCTGGAGTCCTATCCCGGGACAGGGTGTACCGTACGAGCAGTACTTC
D gene: TRBD1
clone size: NA
J gene: TRBJ2-7
V gene: TRBV30

CDR3 protein: CASSLGAGEYTEAFF
CDR3 DNA: TGTGCCAGCAGCTTAGGTGCCGGGGAGTACACTGAAGCTTTCTTT
D gene: NA
clone size: NA
J gene: TRBJ1-1
V gene: TRBV13

CDR3 protein: CASSLGLPGLAGYEDTQYF
CDR3 DNA: TGTGCCAGCAGCTTGGGGCTTCCGGGACTAGCGGGATACGAAGATACGCAGTATTTT
D gene: TRBD2
clone size: once
J gene: TRBJ2-3
V gene: TRBV5-6

CDR3 protein: CASSPGTAGGHTEAFF
CDR3 DNA: TGTGCCAGCAGCCCGGGGACAGCCGGAGGTCACACTGAAGCTTTCTTT
D gene: TRBD1
clone size: NA
J gene: TRBJ1-1
V gene: TRBV7-6

CDR3 protein: CSLAGTSQNEQFF
CDR3 DNA: TGCAGCCTGGCCGGGACTTCACAGAATGAGCAGTTCTTC
D gene: NA
clone size: NA
J gene: TRBJ2-1
V gene: TRBV29-1

CDR3 protein: CASSGDYGYTF
CDR3 DNA: TGTGCCAGCAGTGGAGACTATGGCTACACCTTC
D gene: NA
clone size: NA
J gene: TRBJ1-2
V gene: TRBV27

CDR3 protein: CASSVVGTGGETQYF
CDR3 DNA: TGTGCCAGCAGCGTAGTTGGGACAGGGGGTGAGACCCAGTACTTC
D gene: TRBD1
clone size: NA
J gene: TRBJ2-5
V gene: TRBV9

CDR3 protein: CASSYSRGDQPQHF
CDR3 DNA: TGTGCCAGCAGTTACTCGCGGGGGGATCAGCCCCAGCATTTT
D gene: NA
clone size: NA
J gene: TRBJ1-5
V gene: TRBV6-5

CDR3 protein: CASSFGQTNYGYTF
CDR3 DNA: TGTGCCAGCAGCTTTGGACAGACTAACTATGGCTACACCTTC
D gene: NA
clone size: NA
J gene: TRBJ1-2
V gene: TRBV7-9

CDR3 protein: CASAVGRSYEQYF
CDR3 DNA: TGTGCCAGCGCAGTAGGGAGGTCCTACGAGCAGTACTTC
D gene: NA
clone size: NA
J gene: TRBJ2-7
V gene: TRBV11-2

CDR3 protein: CASSLDTSGTTGELFF
CDR3 DNA: TGTGCCAGCAGCTTAGATACTAGCGGGACCACCGGGGAGCTGTTTTTT
D gene: TRBD2
clone size: NA
J gene: TRBJ2-2
V gene: TRBV7-9

CDR3 protein: CASSQDPRPSGANVLTF
CDR3 DNA: TGCGCCAGCAGCCAAGACCCTAGACCTTCTGGGGCCAACGTCCTGACTTTC
D gene: NA
clone size: NA
J gene: TRBJ2-6
V gene: TRBV4-1

CDR3 protein: CASSLQGAPGETQYF
CDR3 DNA: TGTGCCAGCAGCTTACAAGGGGCGCCTGGAGAGACCCAGTACTTC
D gene: NA
clone size: NA
J gene: TRBJ2-5
V gene: TRBV7-3

CDR3 protein: CASSMIKGRGTEAFF
CDR3 DNA: TGTGCCAGTAGTATGATTAAAGGGCGGGGGACTGAAGCTTTCTTT
D gene: NA
clone size: NA
J gene: TRBJ1-1
V gene: TRBV19

CDR3 protein: CASSLEQAYGYTF
CDR3 DNA: TGCGCCAGCAGCTTGGAACAGGCCTATGGCTACACCTTC
D gene: NA
clone size: NA
J gene: TRBJ1-2
V gene: TRBV5-1

CDR3 protein: CAWSWWSNYGYTF
CDR3 DNA: TGTGCCTGGAGTTGGTGGAGTAACTATGGCTACACCTTC
D gene: NA
clone size: NA
J gene: TRBJ1-2
V gene: TRBV30

CDR3 protein: CASSFRAIGQGGNYGYTF
CDR3 DNA: TGTGCCAGCAGTTTCCGGGCTATTGGACAGGGCGGTAACTATGGCTACACCTTC
D gene: TRBD1
clone size: NA
J gene: TRBJ1-2
V gene: TRBV28

CDR3 protein: CASSFQWQGSYNEQFF
CDR3 DNA: TGTGCCAGCAGCTTCCAGTGGCAGGGAAGCTACAATGAGCAGTTCTTC
D gene: NA
clone size: NA
J gene: TRBJ2-1
V gene: TRBV7-6

CDR3 protein: CSVEPFLAGEGGGTDTQYF
CDR3 DNA: TGCAGCGTTGAGCCCTTTCTAGCCGGAGAGGGTGGGGGCACAGATACGCAGTATTTT
D gene: NA
clone size: NA
J gene: TRBJ2-3
V gene: TRBV29-1

CDR3 protein: CASRADSNQPQHF
CDR3 DNA: TGTGCCAGCAGGGCAGATAGCAATCAGCCCCAGCATTTT
D gene: NA
clone size: once
J gene: TRBJ1-5
V gene: TRBV28

CDR3 protein: CASSEVTPNTEAFF
CDR3 DNA: TGTGCCAGCAGTGAGGTGACACCGAACACTGAAGCTTTCTTT
D gene: NA
clone size: NA
J gene: TRBJ1-1
V gene: TRBV2

CDR3 protein: CATSPSEIYNEQFF
CDR3 DNA: TGTGCCACATCCCCCAGCGAGATCTACAATGAGCAGTTCTTC
D gene: NA
clone size: NA
J gene: TRBJ2-1
V gene: TRBV10-3

CDR3 protein: CASSVGASPAEQYF
CDR3 DNA: TGTGCCAGCAGCGTAGGCGCATCCCCCGCCGAGCAGTACTTC
D gene: NA
clone size: NA
J gene: TRBJ2-7
V gene: TRBV9

CDR3 protein: CASSQDWASGNTGELFF
CDR3 DNA: TGCGCCAGCAGCCAAGATTGGGCTAGCGGGAACACCGGGGAGCTGTTTTTT
D gene: TRBD2
clone size: once
J gene: TRBJ2-2
V gene: TRBV4-3

CDR3 protein: CASSFRGRAAYNEQFF
CDR3 DNA: TGTGCCAGCAGTTTCAGAGGGAGGGCCGCCTACAATGAGCAGTTCTTC
D gene: TRBD2
clone size: NA
J gene: TRBJ2-1
V gene: TRBV28

CDR3 protein: CASSYGTGNYGYTF
CDR3 DNA: TGTGCCAGCAGTTACGGGACAGGGAACTATGGCTACACCTTC
D gene: TRBD1
clone size: NA
J gene: TRBJ1-2
V gene: TRBV6-5

CDR3 protein: CASSLTLQGHEQYF
CDR3 DNA: TGTGCCAGCAGCTTAACTTTACAGGGCCACGAGCAGTACTTC
D gene: NA
clone size: NA
J gene: TRBJ2-7
V gene: TRBV11-2